This TCR beta chain was obtained from a study of cytotoxic CD8 clonotypes in ibrutinib-treated CLL. The germline CDR1 and CDR2 sequences are MNHNY and SVGAGI (reference sequence). Trimming took off 9 bases at V and 4 bases at J, with 11 bases between the two ends. This CDR3 is built from 12 residues. In regard to this clone: What it binds is not known.

Measured with immunoSEQ multiplex PCR; TCRdb has only the in-frame clones, and not every one. The sample lists roughly 160,000 clones, approximately 80% seen once, with about 2.1% in the top ten. Study results and caveats: There were differences in sampling times between sustained-remission and progressing patients. In comparison with age-matched healthy donors, baseline clonality was higher and tracked circulating CD8+ T-cell counts.

The receptor's source is a human donor with chronic lymphocytic leukemia. The chain links TRBV6-6 to TRBJ2-3; no clear D gene. Sample: PBMCs, taken after 12 months of ibrutinib treatment. CDR3 in amino acids: CASALPPDTQYF. Here the CDR3 DNA reads TGTGCCAGTGCCCTTCCCCCAGATACGCAGTATTTT.